The rows below give T cell receptor beta chains drawn from one sample of a study of T cells in Graves' hyperthyroidism and ophthalmopathy. TCRdb independently ran MiXCR on the multiplex PCR reads; one entry per CDR3 protein. The data contain some 770,000 distinct CDR3 sequences, about 16% of them singletons. Sequenced material: blood. All receptors come from a man younger than 35 with Graves' hyperthyroidism. Both conserved end residues are part of each CDR3. The D gene is left open where the match is weak. Size values are once, few and many counts, or a class for expanded clones, and some rows have none.

j_call d_call clone_size v_call cdr3_aa cdr3_nt
TRBJ2-5 NA many TRBV20-1 CSAQNPVQETQYF TGCAGTGCCCAAAACCCCGTCCAGGAGACCCAGTACTTC
TRBJ1-5 NA few TRBV20-1 CSARRTVFWGRDPSNQPQHF TGCAGTGCTAGAAGGACAGTATTTTGGGGACGGGACCCCAGCAATCAGCCCCAGCATTTT
TRBJ2-2 TRBD2 NA TRBV20-1 CSAPLAGNTGELFF TGCAGTGCTCCACTAGCGGGCAACACCGGGGAGCTGTTTTTT
TRBJ2-7 NA many TRBV9 CASSVSRVYEQYF TGTGCCAGCAGCGTATCGAGAGTCTACGAGCAGTACTTC
TRBJ1-1 TRBD1 NA TRBV9 CASSATGFGTEAFF TGTGCCAGCAGCGCGACAGGGTTTGGCACTGAAGCTTTCTTT
TRBJ2-1 NA NA TRBV9 CASSLTGGDEQFF TGTGCCAGCAGCTTAACAGGAGGCGATGAGCAGTTCTTC
TRBJ2-5 NA NA TRBV12-3/TRBV12-4 CASSFGERETQYF TGTGCCAGCAGTTTTGGGGAGCGAGAGACCCAGTACTTC
TRBJ2-1 TRBD2 NA TRBV9 CASSVGVSGGPSYNEQFF TGTGCCAGCAGCGTAGGGGTTAGCGGGGGCCCCTCCTACAATGAGCAGTTCTTC
TRBJ1-5 TRBD1 few TRBV29-1 CSVAGTGDHQPQHF TGCAGCGTCGCCGGGACAGGGGACCATCAGCCCCAGCATTTT
TRBJ2-7 NA many TRBV5-1 CASSRRGDEQYF TGCGCCAGCAGCCGGCGAGGGGACGAGCAGTACTTC